This T cell receptor beta chain was obtained from a study of OX40 agonist ivuxolimab in advanced cancers. The ends lost 1 base at V and 3 bases at J; junction bases unmatched: 4. This CDR3 is 15 amino acids long. Per the germline V gene, CDR1 is SGHTA and CDR2 is FQGNSA. Sequencing was performed with immunoSEQ multiplex PCR; in TCRdb, only in-frame clones are kept and a portion is missing. The sample records 50,000 to 55,000 clones, around nine tenths being singletons. Broader study findings: At 0.1 to 3.0 mg/kg, clonal expansion of CD4+ and CD8+ blood T cells had occurred by week 6.

Comments on this clone: The antigen is not known.

The sequences come from CD4+ or CD8+ T cells sorted from blood, collected in a trial of the OX40 agonist ivuxolimab. V gene TRBV7-2 combines with J gene TRBJ2-7; TRBD1 aligns across 9 bases. The sequence was collected from an adult with an advanced solid tumor such as melanoma, head and neck, liver or kidney cancer. The CDR3 sequence is CASSLGQGVGYEQYF. Written as DNA, the CDR3 is TGTGCCAGCAGCTTAGGACAGGGGGTCGGCTACGAGCAGTACTTC. Full variable domain (missing parts from reference TRBV7-2 and TRBJ2-7): GAGVSQSPSNKVTEKGKDVELRCDPISGHTALYWYRQSLGQGLEFLIYFQGNSAPDKSGLPSDRFSAERTGGSVSTLTIQRTQQEDSAVYLCASSLGQGVGYEQYFGPGTRLTVT.